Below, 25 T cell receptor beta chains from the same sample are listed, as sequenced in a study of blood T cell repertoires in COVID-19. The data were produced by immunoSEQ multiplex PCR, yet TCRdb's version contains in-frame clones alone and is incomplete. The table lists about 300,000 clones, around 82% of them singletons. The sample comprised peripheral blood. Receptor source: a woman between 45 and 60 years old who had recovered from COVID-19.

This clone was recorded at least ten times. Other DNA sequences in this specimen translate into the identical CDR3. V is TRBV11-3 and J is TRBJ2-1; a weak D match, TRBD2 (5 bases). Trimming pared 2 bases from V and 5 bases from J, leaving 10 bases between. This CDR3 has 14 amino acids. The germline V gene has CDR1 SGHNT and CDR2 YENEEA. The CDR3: CASSLSGLNNEQFF. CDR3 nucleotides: TGTGCCAGCAGCTTATCAGGACTTAACAATGAGCAGTTCTTC.

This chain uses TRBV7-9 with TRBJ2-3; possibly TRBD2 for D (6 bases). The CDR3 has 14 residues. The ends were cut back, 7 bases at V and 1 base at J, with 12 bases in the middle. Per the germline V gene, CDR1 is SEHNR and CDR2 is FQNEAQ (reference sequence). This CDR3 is CASTSKRGTDTQYF. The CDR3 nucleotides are TGTGCCAGCACCTCTAAGCGGGGCACAGATACGCAGTATTTT. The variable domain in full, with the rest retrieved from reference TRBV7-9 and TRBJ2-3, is DTGVSQNPRHKITKRGQNVTFRCDPISEHNRLYWYRQTLGQGPEFLTYFQNEAQLEKSRLLSDRFSAERPKGSFSTLEIQRTEQGDSAMYLCASTSKRGTDTQYFGPGTRLTVL.

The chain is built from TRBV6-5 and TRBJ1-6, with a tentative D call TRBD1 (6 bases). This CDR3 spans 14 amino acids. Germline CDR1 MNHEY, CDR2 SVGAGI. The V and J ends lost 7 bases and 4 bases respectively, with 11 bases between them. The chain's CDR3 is CASTLDRYNSPLHF. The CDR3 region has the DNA TGTGCCAGCACGTTAGACAGGTATAATTCACCCCTCCACTTT.

CDR3 sequence (DNA): TGTGCCAGCAGTGAAACTAGCGGGGGGGTCACTGGGGCCAACGTCCTGACTTTC. Its translation is CASSETSGGVTGANVLTF. V and J are TRBV6-1 and TRBJ2-6, with TRBD2 matching over 13 bases. CDR1 and CDR2 (germline): MNHNS, SASEGT. V gave up 2 bases and J gave up 2 bases; unmatched junction bases: 3. The CDR3 has 18 residues.

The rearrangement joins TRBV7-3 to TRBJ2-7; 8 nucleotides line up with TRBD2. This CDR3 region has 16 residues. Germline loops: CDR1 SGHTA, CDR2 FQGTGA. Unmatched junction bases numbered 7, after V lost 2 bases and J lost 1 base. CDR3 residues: CASSLQSGRVSYEQYF. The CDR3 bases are TGTGCCAGCAGCTTACAAAGCGGGAGAGTATCCTACGAGCAGTACTTC. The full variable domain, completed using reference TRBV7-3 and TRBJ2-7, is GAGVSQTPSNKVTEKGKYVELRCDPISGHTALYWYRQSLGQGPEFLIYFQGTGAADDSGLPNDRFFAVRPEGSVSTLKIQRTERGDSAVYLCASSLQSGRVSYEQYFGPGTRLTVT.

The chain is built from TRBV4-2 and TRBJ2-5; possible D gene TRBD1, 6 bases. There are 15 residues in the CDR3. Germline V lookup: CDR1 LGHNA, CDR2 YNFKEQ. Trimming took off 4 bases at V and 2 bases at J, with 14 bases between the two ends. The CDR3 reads CASSPRGALQETQYF. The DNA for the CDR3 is TGTGCCAGCAGCCCCAGGGGCGCCCTTCAAGAGACCCAGTACTTC.

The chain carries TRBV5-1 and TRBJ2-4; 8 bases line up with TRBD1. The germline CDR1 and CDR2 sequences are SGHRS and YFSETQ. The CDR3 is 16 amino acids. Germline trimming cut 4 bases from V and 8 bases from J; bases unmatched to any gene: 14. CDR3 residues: CASSGRTGSFRDIQYF. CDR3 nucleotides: TGCGCCAGCAGCGGACGGACAGGGTCGTTTAGAGACATTCAGTACTTC.

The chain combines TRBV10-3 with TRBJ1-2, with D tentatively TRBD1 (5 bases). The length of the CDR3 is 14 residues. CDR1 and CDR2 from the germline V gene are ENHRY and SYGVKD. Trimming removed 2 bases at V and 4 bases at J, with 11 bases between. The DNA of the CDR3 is TGTGCCATCAGTGAGGGCAGGGAAGGCTATGGCTACACCTTC. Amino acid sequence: CAISEGREGYGYTF.

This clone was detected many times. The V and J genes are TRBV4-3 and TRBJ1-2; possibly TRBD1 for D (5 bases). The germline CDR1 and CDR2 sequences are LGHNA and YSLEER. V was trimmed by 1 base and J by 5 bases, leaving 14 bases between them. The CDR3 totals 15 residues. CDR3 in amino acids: CASSQVAGEDYGYTF. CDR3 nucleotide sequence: TGCGCCAGCAGCCAAGTTGCGGGGGAGGATTATGGCTACACCTTC.

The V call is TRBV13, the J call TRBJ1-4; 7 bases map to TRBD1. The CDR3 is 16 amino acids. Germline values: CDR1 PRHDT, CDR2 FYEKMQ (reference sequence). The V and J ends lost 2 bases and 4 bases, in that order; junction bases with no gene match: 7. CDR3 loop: CASSLSLDRHNEKLFF. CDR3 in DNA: TGTGCCAGCAGCTTAAGCTTGGACAGGCATAATGAAAAACTGTTTTTT.

In nucleotides, the CDR3 is TGCGCCAGCAGCTACGGACAGAGTAATGAAAAACTGTTTTTT. Translation: CASSYGQSNEKLFF. The chain is built from TRBV5-1 and TRBJ1-4; D is possibly TRBD1 (6 bases). The CDR3 extends over 14 amino acids. Trimming left V 3 bases short and J 4 bases short, with 10 bases between. CDR1 is SGHRS and CDR2 is YFSETQ in the germline V gene.

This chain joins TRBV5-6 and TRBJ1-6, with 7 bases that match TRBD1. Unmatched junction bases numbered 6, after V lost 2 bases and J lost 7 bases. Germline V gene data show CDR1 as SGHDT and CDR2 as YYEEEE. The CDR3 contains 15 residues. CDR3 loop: CASSFRRQGNSPLHF. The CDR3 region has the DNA TGTGCCAGCAGCTTCCGCCGACAGGGAAATTCACCCCTCCACTTT.

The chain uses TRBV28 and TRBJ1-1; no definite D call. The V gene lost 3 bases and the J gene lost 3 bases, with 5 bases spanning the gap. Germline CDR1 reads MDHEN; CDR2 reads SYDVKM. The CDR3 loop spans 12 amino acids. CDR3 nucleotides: TGTGCCAGCAGTTTGGACTACACTGAAGCTTTCTTT. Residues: CASSLDYTEAFF.

In nucleotides, the CDR3 is TGTGCCAGGACAGGGAGCACAGATACGCAGTATTTT. Translation gives CARTGSTDTQYF. The chain uses TRBV28 and TRBJ2-3, with TRBD1 matching 7 bases. V was pared by 9 bases and J by 0 bases, with 0 bases of the junction left unmatched. Germline CDR1 and CDR2: MDHEN and SYDVKM. The CDR3 extends over 12 amino acids. The whole variable domain, filled in from reference TRBV28 and TRBJ2-3, reads DVKVTQSSRYLVKRTGEKVFLECVQDMDHENMFWYRQDPGLGLRLIYFSYDVKMKEKGDIPEGYSVSREKKERFSLILESASTNQTSMYLCARTGSTDTQYFGPGTRLTVL.

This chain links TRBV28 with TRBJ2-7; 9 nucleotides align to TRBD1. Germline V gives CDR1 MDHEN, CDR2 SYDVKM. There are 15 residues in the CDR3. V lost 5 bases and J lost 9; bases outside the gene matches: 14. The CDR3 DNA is TGTGCCAGCAGTCACTCCGGGACAGGGACGAGAGTGCAGTACTTC. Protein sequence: CASSHSGTGTRVQYF. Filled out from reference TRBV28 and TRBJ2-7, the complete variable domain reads DVKVTQSSRYLVKRTGEKVFLECVQDMDHENMFWYRQDPGLGLRLIYFSYDVKMKEKGDIPEGYSVSREKKERFSLILESASTNQTSMYLCASSHSGTGTRVQYFGPGTRLTVT.

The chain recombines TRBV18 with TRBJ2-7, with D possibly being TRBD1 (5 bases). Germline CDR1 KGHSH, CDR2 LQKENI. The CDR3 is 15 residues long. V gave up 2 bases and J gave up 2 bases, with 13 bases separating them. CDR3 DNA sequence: TGTGCCAGCTCACCAGGAGCAGGGCCGGCCTACGAGCAGTACTTC. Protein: CASSPGAGPAYEQYF. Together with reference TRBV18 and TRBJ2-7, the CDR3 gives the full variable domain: NAGVMQNPRHLVRRRGQEARLRCSPMKGHSHVYWYRQLPEEGLKFMVYLQKENIIDESGMPKERFSAEFPKEGPSILRIQQVVRGDSAAYFCASSPGAGPAYEQYFGPGTRLTVT.

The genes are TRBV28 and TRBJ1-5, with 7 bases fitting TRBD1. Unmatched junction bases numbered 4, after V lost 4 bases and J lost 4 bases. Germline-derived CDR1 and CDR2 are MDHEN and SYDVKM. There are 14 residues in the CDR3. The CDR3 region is CASSSQTGNQPQHF. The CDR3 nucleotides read TGTGCCAGCAGTTCGCAGACAGGGAATCAGCCCCAGCATTTT. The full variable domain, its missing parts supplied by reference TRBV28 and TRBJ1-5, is DVKVTQSSRYLVKRTGEKVFLECVQDMDHENMFWYRQDPGLGLRLIYFSYDVKMKEKGDIPEGYSVSREKKERFSLILESASTNQTSMYLCASSSQTGNQPQHFGDGTRLSIL.

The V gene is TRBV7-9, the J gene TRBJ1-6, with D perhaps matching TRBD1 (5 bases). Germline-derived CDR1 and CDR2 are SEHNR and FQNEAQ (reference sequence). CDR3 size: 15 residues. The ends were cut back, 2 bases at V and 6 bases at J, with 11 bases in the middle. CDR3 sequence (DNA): TGTGCCAGCAGCTTACTCAAGGGGTCTAATTCACCCCTCCACTTT. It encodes CASSLLKGSNSPLHF.

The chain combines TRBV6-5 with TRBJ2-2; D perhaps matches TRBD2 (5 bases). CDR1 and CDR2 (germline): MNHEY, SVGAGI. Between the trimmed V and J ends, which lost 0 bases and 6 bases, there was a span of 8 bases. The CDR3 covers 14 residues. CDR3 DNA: TGTGCCAGCAGTTACTCCGGGGTTGCCGGGGAGCTGTTTTTT. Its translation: CASSYSGVAGELFF.

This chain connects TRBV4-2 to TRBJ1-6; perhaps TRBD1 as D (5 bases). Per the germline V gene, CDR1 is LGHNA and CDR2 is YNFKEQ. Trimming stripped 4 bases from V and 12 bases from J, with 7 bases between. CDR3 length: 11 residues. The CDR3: CASSPGGPLHF. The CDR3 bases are TGTGCCAGCAGCCCCGGGGGACCCCTCCACTTT.

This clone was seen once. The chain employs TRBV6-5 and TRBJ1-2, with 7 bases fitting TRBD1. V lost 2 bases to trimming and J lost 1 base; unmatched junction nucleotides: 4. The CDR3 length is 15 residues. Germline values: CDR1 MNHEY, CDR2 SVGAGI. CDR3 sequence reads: CASSYGTADNYGYTF. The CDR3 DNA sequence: TGTGCCAGCAGTTACGGGACAGCTGATAACTATGGCTACACCTTC.

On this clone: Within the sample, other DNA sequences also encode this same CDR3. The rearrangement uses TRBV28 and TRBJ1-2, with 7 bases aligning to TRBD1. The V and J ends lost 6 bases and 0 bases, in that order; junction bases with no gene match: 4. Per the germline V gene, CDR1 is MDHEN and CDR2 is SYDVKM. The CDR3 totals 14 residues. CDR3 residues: CASSTGTANYGYTF. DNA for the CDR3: TGTGCCAGCAGCACCGGGACAGCTAACTATGGCTACACCTTC.

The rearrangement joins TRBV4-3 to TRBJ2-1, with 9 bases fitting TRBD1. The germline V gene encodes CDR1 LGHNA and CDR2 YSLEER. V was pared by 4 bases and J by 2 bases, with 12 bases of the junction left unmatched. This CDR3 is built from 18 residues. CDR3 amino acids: CASSPIYPRDRAYNEQFF. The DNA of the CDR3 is TGCGCCAGCAGCCCCATTTACCCCAGGGACAGGGCCTACAATGAGCAGTTCTTC.

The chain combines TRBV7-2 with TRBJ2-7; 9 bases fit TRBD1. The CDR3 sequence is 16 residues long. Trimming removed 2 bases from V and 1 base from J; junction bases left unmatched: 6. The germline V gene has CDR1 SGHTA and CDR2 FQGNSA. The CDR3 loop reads CASSLSTGTGSYEQYF. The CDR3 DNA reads TGTGCCAGCAGCTTAAGTACGGGGACAGGGTCCTACGAGCAGTACTTC. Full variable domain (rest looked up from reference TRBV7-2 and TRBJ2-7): GAGVSQSPSNKVTEKGKDVELRCDPISGHTALYWYRQSLGQGLEFLIYFQGNSAPDKSGLPSDRFSAERTGGSVSTLTIQRTQQEDSAVYLCASSLSTGTGSYEQYFGPGTRLTVT.

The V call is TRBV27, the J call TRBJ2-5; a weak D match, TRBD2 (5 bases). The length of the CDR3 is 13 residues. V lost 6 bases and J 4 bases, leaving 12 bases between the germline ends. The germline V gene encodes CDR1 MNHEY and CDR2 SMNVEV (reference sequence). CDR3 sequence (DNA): TGTGCCAGCAGCTTCGGGGTTCTAGAGACCCAGTACTTC. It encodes CASSFGVLETQYF.